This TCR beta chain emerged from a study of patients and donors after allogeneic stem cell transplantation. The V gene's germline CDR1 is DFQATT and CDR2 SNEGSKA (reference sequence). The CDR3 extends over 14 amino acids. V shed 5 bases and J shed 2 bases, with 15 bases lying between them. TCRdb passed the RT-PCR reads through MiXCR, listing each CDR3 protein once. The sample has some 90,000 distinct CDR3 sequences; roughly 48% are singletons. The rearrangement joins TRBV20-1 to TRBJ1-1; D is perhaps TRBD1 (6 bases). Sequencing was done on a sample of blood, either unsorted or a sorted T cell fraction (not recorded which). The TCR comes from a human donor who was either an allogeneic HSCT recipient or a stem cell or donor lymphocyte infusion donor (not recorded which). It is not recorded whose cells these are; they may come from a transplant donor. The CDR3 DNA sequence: TGCAGTGCTTTACTACAGGGCCTCAACACTGAAGCTTTCTTT. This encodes CSALLQGLNTEAFF.